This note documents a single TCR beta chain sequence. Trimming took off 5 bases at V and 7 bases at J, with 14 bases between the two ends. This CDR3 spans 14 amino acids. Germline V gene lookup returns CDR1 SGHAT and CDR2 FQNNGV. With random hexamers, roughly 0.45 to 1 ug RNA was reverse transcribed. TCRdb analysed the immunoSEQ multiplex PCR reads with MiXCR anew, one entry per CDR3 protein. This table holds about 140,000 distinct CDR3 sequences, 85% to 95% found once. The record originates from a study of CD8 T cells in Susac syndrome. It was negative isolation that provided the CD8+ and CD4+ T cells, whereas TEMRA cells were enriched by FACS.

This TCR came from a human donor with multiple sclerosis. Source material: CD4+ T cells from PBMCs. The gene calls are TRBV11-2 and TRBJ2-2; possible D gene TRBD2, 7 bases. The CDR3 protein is CASSRGGDLGELFF. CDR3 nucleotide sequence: TGTGCCAGCAGCCGAGGGGGGGATCTCGGGGAGCTGTTTTTT.